The clone carrying this T cell receptor beta chain was observed at least ten times. The antigen is undetermined. Sequencing relied on a cDNA template that was reverse transcribed from extracted RNA. Produced via immunoSEQ multiplex PCR; TCRdb's table is partial and in-frame only. This table holds roughly 150,000 clones, 50% to 60% found once. The source of the sample is a study of CD8+ T cells in alopecia areata. Study observations and caveats: Patients shared TCRs less clearly than mice did, possibly for HLA-related reasons. Relative to normal scalp, lesional scalp, especially alopecia totalis/universalis, showed higher clonality. Scalp data also include sequences from resident alphabeta T cells of normal skin.

The CDR3 extends over 15 amino acids. The V end lost 7 bases, the J end lost 7 bases, and 19 bases lay between the germline ends. The germline V gene has CDR1 MNHNY and CDR2 SVGAGI (reference sequence). The chain is built from TRBV6-6 and TRBJ1-4; D not resolved. The clonotype comes from a human donor in good health. The sample taken for sequencing was CD4+ T cells sorted from blood. The CDR3 is CASTYGRGGREKLFF. The CDR3 region has the DNA TGTGCCAGCACCTACGGCCGAGGCGGGCGTGAAAAACTGTTTTTT.